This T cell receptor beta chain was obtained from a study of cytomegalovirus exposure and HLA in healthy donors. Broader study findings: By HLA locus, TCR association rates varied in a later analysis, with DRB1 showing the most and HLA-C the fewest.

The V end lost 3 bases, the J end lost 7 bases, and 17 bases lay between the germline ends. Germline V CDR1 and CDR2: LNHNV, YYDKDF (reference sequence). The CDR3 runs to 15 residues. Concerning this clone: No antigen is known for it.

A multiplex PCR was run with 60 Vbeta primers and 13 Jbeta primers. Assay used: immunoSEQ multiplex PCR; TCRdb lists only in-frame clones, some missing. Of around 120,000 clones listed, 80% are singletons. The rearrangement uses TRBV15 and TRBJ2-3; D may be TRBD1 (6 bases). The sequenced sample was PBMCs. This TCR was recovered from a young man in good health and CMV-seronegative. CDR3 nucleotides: TGTGCCACCAGCAGCGAATTTACAGGGTTTAATACGCAGTATTTT. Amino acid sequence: CATSSEFTGFNTQYF.